What follows describes a single T cell receptor (beta chain). The CDR3 length is 16 residues. V shed 2 bases, J shed 3 bases, and the junction held 7 bases outside the gene matches. CDR1 is SGHAT and CDR2 is FQNNGV in the germline V gene. These data originate in a study of cytomegalovirus exposure and HLA in healthy donors. On the study more broadly: Of the donors genotyped, about 410 in all, 75% to 85% fell in the Caucasian-associated ancestry cluster.

PCR employed 60 Vbeta and 13 Jbeta primers. Profiling relied on immunoSEQ multiplex PCR, and the TCRdb table lists in-frame clones only, not all of them. In the table there are fewer than 110,000 clones, about four fifths of which are singletons. This rearrangement joins TRBV11-2 to TRBJ2-7, with 10 bases fitting TRBD2. Material: PBMCs. The sequence derives from a man aged 30 to 45 in good health and CMV-seropositive. CDR3 region: CASSLTSGTHYYEQYF. In DNA form, the CDR3 reads TGTGCCAGCAGCTTAACTAGCGGGACTCATTACTACGAGCAGTACTTC.